These 13 T cell receptor beta chains were all obtained from the same sample, sequenced in a study of cytomegalovirus exposure and HLA in healthy donors. The PCR used 60 Vbeta and 13 Jbeta primers. TCRdb's table, derived via immunoSEQ multiplex PCR, lists solely in-frame clones and lacks some. There are approximately 190,000 clones in the sample; roughly 13% occur only once, and about 7.8% lies in the top ten. The sequenced material came from PBMCs. All receptors come from a man aged 50-60 years in good health and CMV-seropositive.

J is TRBJ1-1 and V is TRBV6-5, with 7 bases that match TRBD1. V trimming: 4 bases; J trimming: 9 bases; junction bases outside the gene matches: 5. Germline CDR1 MNHEY, CDR2 SVGAGI. The CDR3 totals 12 residues. DNA of the CDR3: TGTGCCAGCAGTTCCGGGACAGTTAAAGCTTTCTTT. Translated, it gives CASSSGTVKAFF.

The chain has TRBV5-1 and TRBJ2-3; a weak D match, TRBD2 (6 bases). The germline V and J ends were trimmed by 4 bases and 1 base, with 13 bases remaining between them. Germline CDR1 is SGHRS and CDR2 is YFSETQ. CDR3 size: 15 residues. The DNA of the CDR3 is TGCGCCAGCAGCCCGGGACTTGGGGGCACAGATACGCAGTATTTT. Its translation: CASSPGLGGTDTQYF.

The sample holds a few counts of this clone. The gene calls are TRBV19 and TRBJ1-4; 11 nucleotides match TRBD1. Germline V CDR1 and CDR2: LNHDA, SQIVND (reference sequence). The CDR3 runs to 15 residues. J lost 3 bases, V lost 7 bases, and 4 bases had no gene match. DNA of the CDR3: TGTGCCAGTAAGGACAGGGGGCTATCTAATGAAAAACTGTTTTTT. It is translated as CASKDRGLSNEKLFF.

This rearrangement joins TRBV2 to TRBJ1-5; D is possibly TRBD1 (6 bases). This CDR3 has 16 residues. The germline V gene has CDR1 SNHLY and CDR2 FYNNEI. The ends were cut back, 4 bases at V and 1 base at J, with 14 bases in the middle. CDR3 sequence: CASSALQGPSNQPQHF. The CDR3 DNA is TGTGCCAGCAGTGCACTACAGGGCCCAAGCAATCAGCCCCAGCATTTT.

In its sample, this clone was seen a few times. The rearrangement links TRBV4-1 to TRBJ2-7; a possible D gene is TRBD2 (8 bases). CDR1 is MGHRA, CDR2 YSYEKL, per germline. CDR3 length: 15 amino acids. Trimming removed 4 bases at V and 3 bases at J, with 16 bases between. CDR3 protein: CASSPGTAGDYEQYF. For the CDR3, the DNA is TGCGCCAGCAGCCCGGGGACAGCGGGGGACTACGAGCAGTACTTC.

This chain connects TRBV7-2 to TRBJ1-1; the D is unclear. The germline CDR1 and CDR2 sequences are SGHTA and FQGNSA. Trimming left V 1 base short and J 0 bases short, with 12 bases between. This CDR3 spans 16 amino acids. Here the CDR3 DNA reads TGTGCCAGCAGCTTAGTTCTGTCCCCTCTGAACACTGAAGCTTTCTTT. The encoded protein is CASSLVLSPLNTEAFF.

The chain joins TRBV29-1 to TRBJ1-2, with 12 bases lining up with TRBD1. The germline CDR1 and CDR2 sequences are SQVTM and ANQGSEA. The CDR3 covers 14 residues. The trim removed 6 bases at V and 4 bases at J, leaving 6 bases unmatched. The CDR3 coding sequence is TGCAGCGTGGGGACAGGGGGCGCTGGCTATGGCTACACCTTC. It yields the protein CSVGTGGAGYGYTF.

The rearrangement joins TRBV2 to TRBJ1-6, with a possible D match to TRBD1 (6 bases). V was shortened by 7 bases and J by 7 bases, with 14 bases between the two germline ends. CDR3 length equals 14 residues. Germline values: CDR1 SNHLY, CDR2 FYNNEI. CDR3 residues: CASNLQGINSPLHF. The CDR3 nucleotides are TGTGCCAGCAATCTACAGGGAATCAATTCACCCCTCCACTTT.

The chain joins TRBV9 to TRBJ1-1, with D uncertain. CDR1 is SGDLS, CDR2 YYNGEE, per germline. The length of the CDR3 is 16 residues. The germline V and J ends were trimmed by 1 base and 0 bases, with 13 bases remaining between them. CDR3 DNA sequence: TGTGCCAGCAGCGTAAACACAGCTACCATGAACACTGAAGCTTTCTTT. Its protein is CASSVNTATMNTEAFF.

This clone was found a few times. The gene calls are TRBV7-2 and TRBJ1-2; 7 bases align to TRBD1. Germline V gives CDR1 SGHTA, CDR2 FQGNSA. With 6 bases clipped from V and 7 bases from J, the junction kept 11 bases outside the gene matches. The CDR3 spans 14 residues. DNA for the CDR3: TGTGCCAGCAGTCGGGAACAGGGGATAGGTGGCTACACCTTC. Translating gives CASSREQGIGGYTF.

This clone was detected only a few times. The chain uses TRBV6-6 and TRBJ2-1; D unresolved. Trimming took off 4 bases at V and 8 bases at J, with 6 bases between the two ends. The CDR3 covers 11 residues. Per the germline V gene, CDR1 is MNHNY and CDR2 is SVGAGI (reference sequence). CDR3 amino acids: CASSFPYEQFF. Here the CDR3 DNA reads TGTGCCAGCAGTTTCCCGTATGAGCAGTTCTTC.

The chain employs TRBV11-3 and TRBJ2-7; 7 nucleotides agree with TRBD1. CDR3 length equals 14 residues. The junction had 5 bases not matched to a gene; V was cut back by 2 bases and J by 4 bases. Germline V gene lookup returns CDR1 SGHNT and CDR2 YENEEA. This CDR3 reads CASSLTGAGYEQYV. CDR3 DNA sequence: TGTGCCAGCAGCTTAACAGGGGCTGGGTACGAGCAGTACGTC.

This clone was seen a handful of times. The rearrangement uses TRBV5-4 and TRBJ2-1, with TRBD2 identical over 8 bases. There are 15 residues in the CDR3. Germline V gene sequence: CDR1 SGHNT, CDR2 YYREEE (reference sequence). V lost 4 bases to trimming and J lost 7 bases; unmatched junction nucleotides: 10. Written as DNA, the CDR3 is TGTGCCAGCAGCCCGGCCGGGGGGGCCCGGAATGAGCAGTTCTTC. It is translated as CASSPAGGARNEQFF.